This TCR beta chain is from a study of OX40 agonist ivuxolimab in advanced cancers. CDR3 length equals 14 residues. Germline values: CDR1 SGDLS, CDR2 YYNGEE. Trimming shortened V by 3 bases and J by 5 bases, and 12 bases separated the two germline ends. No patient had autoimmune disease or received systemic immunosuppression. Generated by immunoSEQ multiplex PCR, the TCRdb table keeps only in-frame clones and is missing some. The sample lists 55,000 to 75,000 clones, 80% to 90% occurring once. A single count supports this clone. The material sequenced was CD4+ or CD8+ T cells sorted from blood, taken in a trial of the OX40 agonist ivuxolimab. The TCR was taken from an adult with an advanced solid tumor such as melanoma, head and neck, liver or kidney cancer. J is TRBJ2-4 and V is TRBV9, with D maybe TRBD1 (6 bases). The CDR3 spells CASSASQGQNIQYF. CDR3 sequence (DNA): TGTGCCAGCAGCGCCTCGCAGGGGCAAAACATTCAGTACTTC.